A selection of T cell receptor beta chains follows, all from one sample in a study of early T cells in non-severe SARS-CoV-2 infection. TCRdb processed the 5' RACE reads anew with MiXCR; each CDR3 protein has one entry. Of 95,000 to 110,000 distinct CDR3 sequences detected, 11% appear once; the ten largest clones hold around 8%. Sequencing input: whole blood. These receptors were taken from an adult who was a healthcare worker with PCR-confirmed SARS-CoV-2 infection or an uninfected control (not recorded which). Each CDR3 is given with its conserved first and last residue.

>TRBJ2-3|TRBV19
CASSQKLDTQYF
>TRBJ2-3|TRBV5-1
CASRSTTDTDTQYF
>TRBJ1-6|TRBV5-1
CASSLEQPNSPLHF
>TRBJ1-3|TRBV4-1
CASSQVGRARPDTIYF
>TRBJ2-5|TRBV12-3/TRBV12-4
CASRNSYSLGETQYF
>TRBJ1-1|TRBV7-8
CASSLRDTPARKAFF
>TRBJ1-2|TRBV2
CASCVWRRRTF
>TRBJ2-5|TRBV10-3
CAISGNSGRMSEETQYF
>TRBJ1-4|TRBV21-1
CASRLHRSKECKRDKTTNEKLFF
>TRBJ2-1|TRBV20-1
CSAITPLDNEQFF
>TRBJ1-6|TRBV12-3/TRBV12-4
CASRMDQITIYNSPLHF
>TRBJ2-5|TRBV3-1
CASSPRWLETQYF
>TRBJ2-1|TRBV6-1
CASFELAGGINEQFF
>TRBJ2-7|TRBV25-1
CASSQPGTGGSLGYEQYF
>TRBJ1-1|TRBV28
CASSLRGVAFF
>TRBJ1-1|TRBV29-1
CSGEGDTEAFF
>TRBJ2-1|TRBV12-3/TRBV12-4
CASSLIRLAADEQFF
>TRBJ2-7|TRBV27
CASSLEGRAYEQYF
>TRBJ2-2|TRBV28
CASSRSGQGLGNTGELFF
>TRBJ2-1|TRBV7-3
CASSSGLAGAGEQFF
>TRBJ2-5|TRBV10-3
CAISEFAGQQETQYF
>TRBJ2-2|TRBV3-1
CASSAQGAGELFF
>TRBJ1-4|TRBV4-1
CASSQERGYNEKLFF
>TRBJ2-6|TRBV6-5
CASSYLASGIPGANVLTF
>TRBJ1-1|TRBV20-1
CSARDGGMGSLGTEAFF
>TRBJ2-3|TRBV10-1
CASSEFVASGRADTQYF
>TRBJ2-2|TRBV7-9
CASSLRGGPDTGELFF
>TRBJ1-1|TRBV29-1
CSVIGGNAEAFF